This passage covers 27 T cell receptor beta chains from one sample sequenced in a study of blood T cell repertoires in COVID-19. Here immunoSEQ multiplex PCR was the method, and the copy in TCRdb shows in-frame clones only, minus some. The table shows 250,000 to 350,000 clones, with over 75% occurring only once. Sequencing input: peripheral blood. All receptors derive from an older woman with acute or convalescent COVID-19.

This rearrangement joins TRBV5-1 to TRBJ2-3, with 12 nucleotides matching TRBD2. Germline CDR1 SGHRS, CDR2 YFSETQ. This CDR3 is built from 13 residues. J gave up 8 bases and V 5 bases, and 3 bases lay outside the gene matches. DNA of the CDR3: TGCGCCAGCAGGGGACTAGCGGGCAGTACGCAGTATTTT. Translation gives CASRGLAGSTQYF.

This clone was seen just once. The chain carries TRBV28 and TRBJ1-6; 8 bases line up with TRBD1. Germline assignment: CDR1 MDHEN and CDR2 SYDVKM. The trim removed 3 bases at V and 9 bases at J, leaving 7 bases unmatched. This CDR3 has 15 amino acids. The DNA for the CDR3 is TGTGCCAGCAGTTTTGGGACAGGTACCTTTTCACCCCTCCACTTT. Its protein product is CASSFGTGTFSPLHF.

This chain uses TRBV18 with TRBJ2-1; possible D gene TRBD2, 5 bases. The V gene lost 6 bases and the J gene lost 8 bases, with 20 bases spanning the gap. The CDR3 covers 15 residues. Germline V gene data show CDR1 as KGHSH and CDR2 as LQKENI. CDR3 DNA sequence: TGTGCCAGCTCGTACGGGAAGGGTCCTACAGATGAGCAGTTCTTC. Translation gives CASSYGKGPTDEQFF.

This rearrangement joins TRBV9 to TRBJ1-5; TRBD1 matches 7 bases. The CDR3 covers 15 residues. Germline CDR1 is SGDLS and CDR2 is YYNGEE. J lost 6 bases, V lost 3 bases, and 9 bases had no gene match. DNA of the CDR3: TGTGCCAGCAGCGCACAGGACAGGTTGGGTCAGCCCCAGCATTTT. Protein: CASSAQDRLGQPQHF.

The chain is built from TRBV6-6 and TRBJ2-5; 10 nucleotides agree with TRBD2. CDR1 and CDR2 (germline): MNHNY, SVGAGI (reference sequence). The CDR3 has 16 amino acids. V was pared by 5 bases and J by 3 bases, with 9 bases of the junction left unmatched. CDR3 nucleotide sequence: TGTGCCAGCAGTGGCCGGGAGCGGGGGGGCGAAGAGACCCAGTACTTC. Encoded protein: CASSGRERGGEETQYF.

The rearrangement links TRBV28 to TRBJ1-5; D uncertain. The V gene lost 10 bases and the J gene lost 11 bases, with 18 bases spanning the gap. The CDR3 covers 12 residues. Per the germline V gene, CDR1 is MDHEN and CDR2 is SYDVKM. DNA for the CDR3: TGTGCCAACCTAAAGGCGGGGTGGGCCCAGCATTTT. Amino acids: CANLKAGWAQHF.

A single count supports this clone. The chain combines TRBV7-2 with TRBJ1-3; unclear D gene. The CDR3 covers 16 residues. Trimming cost V 1 base and J 0 bases, with 10 bases left between them. CDR1 and CDR2 (germline): SGHTA, FQGNSA. The CDR3, as DNA: TGTGCCAGCAGCTTAGGGCCGCCAAACTCTGGAAACACCATATATTTT. Protein product: CASSLGPPNSGNTIYF.

The V call is TRBV2, the J call TRBJ1-5, with 12 positions matching TRBD1. CDR1 is SNHLY and CDR2 is FYNNEI in the germline V gene. Germline trimming cut 2 bases from V and 6 bases from J; bases unmatched to any gene: 5. CDR3 length: 16 residues. The DNA of the CDR3 is TGTGCCAGCAGTGAAACCCGGGACAGGGGGCTTCAGCCCCAGCATTTT. This codes for CASSETRDRGLQPQHF. The full variable domain, rest sourced from reference TRBV2 and TRBJ1-5, is EPEVTQTPSHQVTQMGQEVILRCVPISNHLYFYWYRQILGQKVEFLVSFYNNEISEKSEIFDDQFSVERPDGSNFTLKIRSTKLEDSAMYFCASSETRDRGLQPQHFGDGTRLSIL.

V and J are TRBV19 and TRBJ2-2; TRBD2 aligns across 12 bases. The trim removed 6 bases at V and 6 bases at J, leaving 8 bases unmatched. The CDR3 spans 16 residues. Germline V gene lookup returns CDR1 LNHDA and CDR2 SQIVND (reference sequence). CDR3 nucleotides: TGTGCCAGTAGAGGCGGGACTAGCGGGTCGCCCGGGGAGCTGTTTTTT. Encoded protein: CASRGGTSGSPGELFF.

In this sample, this clone turned up once. The chain links TRBV18 to TRBJ2-2, with a possible D match to TRBD1 (6 bases). Trimming shortened V by 2 bases and J by 3 bases, and 10 bases separated the two germline ends. The CDR3 is 15 residues long. Germline lookup yields CDR1 KGHSH and CDR2 LQKENI. CDR3 nucleotide sequence: TGTGCCAGCTCACCATTTAGGGGGTACACCGGGGAGCTGTTTTTT. Encoded protein: CASSPFRGYTGELFF.

The rearrangement links TRBV7-8 to TRBJ1-1, with 8 positions matching TRBD1. V was pared by 0 bases and J by 5 bases, with 11 bases of the junction left unmatched. CDR1 is SGHVS, CDR2 FQNEAQ, per germline. This CDR3 region has 17 residues. In nucleotides, the CDR3 is TGTGCCAGCAGCTTAGCGGGCAGGGGGCGAGTAGGGACTGAAGCTTTCTTT. Translated, it gives CASSLAGRGRVGTEAFF.

The V gene is TRBV24-1, the J gene TRBJ2-3; 10 nucleotides agree with TRBD1. This CDR3 comprises 16 residues. V dropped 4 bases and J dropped 1; count of bases not matched to a gene: 4. Germline assignment: CDR1 KGHDR and CDR2 SFDVKD. CDR3 nucleotide sequence: TGTGCCACCAGTGAGCTGACAGGGGGCCGCACAGATACGCAGTATTTT. Its protein product is CATSELTGGRTDTQYF.

The CDR3 DNA reads as TGTGCCAGCAGCGTAGGTCGGCGGGGGCACAATGAGCAGTTCTTC. It codes for CASSVGRRGHNEQFF. The chain joins TRBV9 to TRBJ2-1, with D perhaps matching TRBD2 (7 bases). V lost 0 bases to trimming and J lost 5 bases, with 12 bases between them. The CDR3 is 15 amino acids. Germline-derived CDR1 and CDR2 are SGDLS and YYNGEE.

The V gene is TRBV19, the J gene TRBJ2-2, with TRBD1 as a possible D gene (6 bases). Trimming left V 7 bases short and J 3 bases short, with 15 bases between. The CDR3 extends over 15 amino acids. Germline-derived CDR1 and CDR2 are LNHDA and SQIVND (reference sequence). CDR3 bases: TGTGCCAGTATGGGACAACGAACTTACACCGGGGAGCTGTTTTTT. It translates to CASMGQRTYTGELFF.

The V call is TRBV2, the J call TRBJ1-5, with TRBD1 matching over 9 bases. J lost 4 bases, V lost 8 bases, and 3 bases had no gene match. The CDR3 runs 13 residues. CDR1 is SNHLY and CDR2 is FYNNEI in the germline V gene. DNA for the CDR3: TGTGCCAGCGGGGGACAGGGTAATCAGCCCCAGCATTTT. The encoded protein is CASGGQGNQPQHF. Full variable domain (rest looked up from reference TRBV2 and TRBJ1-5): EPEVTQTPSHQVTQMGQEVILRCVPISNHLYFYWYRQILGQKVEFLVSFYNNEISEKSEIFDDQFSVERPDGSNFTLKIRSTKLEDSAMYFCASGGQGNQPQHFGDGTRLSIL.

This chain links TRBV4-2 with TRBJ1-2; 8 nucleotides line up with TRBD1. CDR3 length equals 16 residues. The V gene end was trimmed by 0 bases and the J gene end by 5 bases; junction bases not matched to a gene: 8. Germline V gene data show CDR1 as LGHNA and CDR2 as YNFKEQ. In DNA form, the CDR3 reads TGTGCCAGCAGCCAAGATCGTGGACAGGGTAATTATGGCTACACCTTC. It codes for CASSQDRGQGNYGYTF.

Ten or more counts support this clone. The V call is TRBV11-2, the J call TRBJ2-5; 11 positions match TRBD2. CDR3 length: 16 residues. Losses at the gene ends were 5 bases for V and 0 bases for J; bases not matched to a gene: 5. The germline V gene has CDR1 SGHAT and CDR2 FQNNGV. The DNA for the CDR3 is TGTGCCAGCAGCGCCGTGACTAGCGGGGACCAAGAGACCCAGTACTTC. Its protein product is CASSAVTSGDQETQYF. Full variable domain (rest looked up from reference TRBV11-2 and TRBJ2-5): EAGVAQSPRYKIIEKRQSVAFWCNPISGHATLYWYQQILGQGPKLLIQFQNNGVVDDSQLPKDRFSAERLKGVDSTLKIQPAKLEDSAVYLCASSAVTSGDQETQYFGPGTRLLVL.

The rearrangement links TRBV28 to TRBJ1-5; D gene uncertain. The germline gives CDR1 MDHEN, CDR2 SYDVKM. The V end was cut by 6 bases, the J end by 4 bases, with 10 bases between. CDR3 size: 13 residues. The CDR3 is CASSESRNQPQHF. DNA for the CDR3: TGTGCCAGCAGCGAGTCGAGAAATCAGCCCCAGCATTTT.

The rearrangement links TRBV5-6 to TRBJ1-2; 9 nucleotides align to TRBD1. This CDR3 is built from 14 residues. V gave up 4 bases and J gave up 2 bases; unmatched junction bases: 3. CDR1 SGHDT and CDR2 YYEEEE come from the germline V gene. CDR3 loop: CASSAGQGNYGYTF. In DNA, the CDR3 is TGTGCCAGCAGCGCTGGACAGGGGAACTATGGCTACACCTTC.

The chain recombines TRBV18 with TRBJ1-2; D remains unclear. Trimming removed 5 bases from V and 1 base from J, with 8 bases in between. Germline CDR1 is KGHSH and CDR2 is LQKENI. The CDR3 extends over 13 amino acids. In nucleotides, the CDR3 is TGTGCCAGCTCAGAGGGTCTTAACTATGGCTACACCTTC. Amino acids: CASSEGLNYGYTF.

The V gene is TRBV6-2 or TRBV6-3, the J gene TRBJ2-2, with 11 bases lining up with TRBD2. This CDR3 region has 20 residues. CDR1 and CDR2 (germline): MNHEY, SVGEGT. V shed 5 bases, J shed 6 bases, and the junction held 20 bases outside the gene matches. CDR3 in DNA: TGTGCCAGCAGTGGACGATCCATTAGCGGGAGGGCCGGTGTCGCCGGGGAGCTGTTTTTT. Translating it yields CASSGRSISGRAGVAGELFF.

V is TRBV29-1 and J is TRBJ2-3; 15 positions match TRBD2. Trimming cost V 6 bases and J 3 bases; bases outside gene matches: 4. This CDR3 has 15 amino acids. Looked up from germline, CDR1 is SQVTM and CDR2 is ANQGSEA. DNA of the CDR3: TGCAGCGTGCGCGGGACTAGCGGGAGGACAGATACGCAGTATTTT. This gives the protein CSVRGTSGRTDTQYF.

J is TRBJ2-2 and V is TRBV29-1, with 10 positions matching TRBD2. The CDR3 extends over 16 amino acids. CDR1 is SQVTM, CDR2 ANQGSEA, per germline. V lost 6 bases and J lost 2; bases outside the gene matches: 9. In DNA form, the CDR3 reads TGCAGCGTCCGTCTTCCTAGCGGGGGTAACACCGGGGAGCTGTTTTTT. The encoded protein is CSVRLPSGGNTGELFF.

The gene calls are TRBV6-5 and TRBJ2-5; 8 bases line up with TRBD1. This CDR3 contains 14 residues. Germline V lookup: CDR1 MNHEY, CDR2 SVGAGI. The trim removed 6 bases at V and 5 bases at J, leaving 8 bases unmatched. The CDR3 sequence: CASRMVQGAETQYF. CDR3 DNA sequence: TGTGCCAGCAGAATGGTTCAGGGGGCTGAGACCCAGTACTTC.

V and J are TRBV28 and TRBJ2-5; TRBD2 agrees at 7 bases. Per the germline V gene, CDR1 is MDHEN and CDR2 is SYDVKM. The CDR3 sequence is 16 residues long. V shed 2 bases, J shed 0 bases, and the junction held 6 bases outside the gene matches. The CDR3 loop is CASSLGGEGYQETQYF. DNA of the CDR3: TGTGCCAGCAGTTTAGGTGGGGAGGGGTACCAAGAGACCCAGTACTTC.

The chain employs TRBV19 and TRBJ1-5; TRBD1 is a possible D gene (6 bases). In germline, CDR1 is LNHDA, CDR2 SQIVND (reference sequence). Trimming cost V 5 bases and J 6 bases, with 17 bases left between them. The CDR3 has 15 amino acids. Written as DNA, the CDR3 is TGTGCCAGTAGTGCCGACACAGGGAAGGTTCAGCCCCAGCATTTT. This encodes CASSADTGKVQPQHF.

J is TRBJ1-6 and V is TRBV6-1; 9 bases map to TRBD1. Germline V CDR1 and CDR2: MNHNS, SASEGT. V gave up 2 bases and J gave up 9 bases; unmatched junction bases: 5. The CDR3 runs 15 residues. The CDR3 bases are TGTGCCAGCAGTGAATACGGGACAGGGAGTTCACCCCTCCACTTT. This encodes CASSEYGTGSSPLHF.